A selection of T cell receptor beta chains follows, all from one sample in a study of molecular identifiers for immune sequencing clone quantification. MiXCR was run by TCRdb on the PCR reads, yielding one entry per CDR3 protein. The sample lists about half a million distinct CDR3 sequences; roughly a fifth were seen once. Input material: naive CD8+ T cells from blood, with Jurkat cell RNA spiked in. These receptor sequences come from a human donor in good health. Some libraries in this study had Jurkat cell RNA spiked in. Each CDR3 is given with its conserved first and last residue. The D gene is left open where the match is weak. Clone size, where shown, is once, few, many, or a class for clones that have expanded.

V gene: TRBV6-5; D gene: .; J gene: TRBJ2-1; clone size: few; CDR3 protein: CASRTNSGKSYNEQFF; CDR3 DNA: TGTGCCAGCAGGACCAACTCTGGAAAGTCCTACAATGAGCAGTTCTTC
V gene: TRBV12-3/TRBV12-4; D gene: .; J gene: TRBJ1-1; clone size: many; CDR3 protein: CASSLGRGAFF; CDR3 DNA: TGTGCCAGCAGTCTTGGGAGGGGAGCTTTCTTT
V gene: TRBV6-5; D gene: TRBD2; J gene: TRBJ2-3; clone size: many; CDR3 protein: CASRILPGLAGGGSTDTQYF; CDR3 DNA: TGTGCCAGCAGAATCCTTCCGGGACTAGCGGGAGGGGGAAGCACAGATACGCAGTATTTT
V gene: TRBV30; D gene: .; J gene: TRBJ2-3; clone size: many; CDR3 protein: CAWSATEDTQYF; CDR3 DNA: TGTGCCTGGAGTGCGACAGAGGATACGCAGTATTTT
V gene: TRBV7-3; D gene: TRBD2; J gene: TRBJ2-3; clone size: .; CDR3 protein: CASSLGISGSGADTQYF; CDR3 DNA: TGTGCCAGCAGCTTGGGAATTAGCGGGAGTGGCGCAGATACGCAGTATTTT
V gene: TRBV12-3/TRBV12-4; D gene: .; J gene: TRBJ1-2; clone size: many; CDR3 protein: CASSLSRTGYTF; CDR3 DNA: TGTGCCAGCAGTTTATCCAGAACAGGCTACACCTTC
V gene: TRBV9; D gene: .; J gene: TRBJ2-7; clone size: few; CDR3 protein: CASSVAVGAYEQYF; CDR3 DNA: TGTGCCAGCAGCGTAGCGGTGGGCGCCTACGAGCAGTACTTC
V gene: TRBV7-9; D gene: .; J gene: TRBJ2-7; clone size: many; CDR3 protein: CASSPAVAYEQYF; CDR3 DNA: TGTGCCAGCAGCCCGGCTGTGGCCTACGAGCAGTACTTC
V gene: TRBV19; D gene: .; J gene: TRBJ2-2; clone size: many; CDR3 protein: CASSEYTGELFF; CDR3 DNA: TGTGCCAGTAGTGAATATACCGGGGAGCTGTTTTTT
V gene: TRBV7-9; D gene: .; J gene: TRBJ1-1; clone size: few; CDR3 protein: CASTILNTEAFF; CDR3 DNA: TGTGCCAGCACCATACTGAACACTGAAGCTTTCTTT
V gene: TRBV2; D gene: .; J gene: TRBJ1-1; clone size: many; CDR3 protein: CASSDSGIWGEAFF; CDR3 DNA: TGTGCCAGCAGCGACAGTGGGATCTGGGGTGAAGCTTTCTTT
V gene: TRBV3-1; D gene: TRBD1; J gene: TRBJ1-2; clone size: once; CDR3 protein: CVSSQDRTGGDYGYTF; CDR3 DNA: TGTGTCAGCAGCCAAGATCGAACAGGGGGCGACTATGGCTACACCTTC
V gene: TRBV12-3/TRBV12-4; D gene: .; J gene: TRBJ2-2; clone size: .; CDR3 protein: CASSPTDAAGELFF; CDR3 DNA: TGTGCCAGCAGCCCGACTGACGCGGCCGGGGAGCTGTTTTTT
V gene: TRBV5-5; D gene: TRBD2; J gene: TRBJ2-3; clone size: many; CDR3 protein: CASSFSGSSGDTQYF; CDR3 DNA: TGTGCCAGCAGCTTCAGCGGGAGTAGTGGAGATACGCAGTATTTT
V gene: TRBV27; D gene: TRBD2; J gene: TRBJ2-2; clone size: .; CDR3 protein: CASRELAGGPGELFF; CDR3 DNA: TGTGCCAGCAGGGAACTAGCGGGGGGGCCCGGGGAGCTGTTTTTT
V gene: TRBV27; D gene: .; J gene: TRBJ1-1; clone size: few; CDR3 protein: CASSFTPMNTEAFF; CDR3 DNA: TGTGCCAGCAGTTTTACACCTATGAACACTGAAGCTTTCTTT
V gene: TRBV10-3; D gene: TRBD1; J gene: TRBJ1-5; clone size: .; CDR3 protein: CAISGGQGVGTDTQHF; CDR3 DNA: TGTGCCATCAGTGGGGGCCAGGGGGTCGGCACAGATACGCAGCATTTT
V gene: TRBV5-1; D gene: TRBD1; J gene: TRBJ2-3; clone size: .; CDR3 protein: CASEQGMSTDTQYF; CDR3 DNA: TGCGCCAGCGAACAGGGGATGTCGACAGATACGCAGTATTTT
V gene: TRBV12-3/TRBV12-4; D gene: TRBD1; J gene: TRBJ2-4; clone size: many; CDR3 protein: CASSGTGGGVAKNIQYF; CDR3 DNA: TGTGCCAGCAGCGGGACAGGGGGCGGAGTGGCCAAAAACATTCAGTACTTC
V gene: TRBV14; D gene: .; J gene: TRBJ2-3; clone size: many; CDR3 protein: CASSQGVVNTDTQYF; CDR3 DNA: TGTGCCAGCAGCCAAGGAGTAGTAAACACAGATACGCAGTATTTT
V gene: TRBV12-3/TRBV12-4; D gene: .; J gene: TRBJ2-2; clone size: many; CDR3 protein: CASSLEQGDFTGELFF; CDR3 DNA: TGTGCCAGCAGTTTAGAACAGGGAGATTTCACCGGGGAGCTGTTTTTT
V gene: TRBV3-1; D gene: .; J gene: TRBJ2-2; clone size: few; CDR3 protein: CASTRGAGNTGELFF; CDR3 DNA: TGTGCCAGCACCCGGGGAGCGGGGAACACCGGGGAGCTGTTTTTT
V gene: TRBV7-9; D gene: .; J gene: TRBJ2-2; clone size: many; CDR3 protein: CASSHQGTGTGELFF; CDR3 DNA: TGTGCCAGCAGTCACCAAGGAACGGGCACCGGGGAGCTGTTTTTT
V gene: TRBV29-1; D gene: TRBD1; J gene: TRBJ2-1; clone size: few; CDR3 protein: CSVEAWGTGDNEQFF; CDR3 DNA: TGCAGCGTTGAAGCTTGGGGGACAGGGGACAATGAGCAGTTCTTC
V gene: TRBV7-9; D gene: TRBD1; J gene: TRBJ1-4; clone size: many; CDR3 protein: CASSFRTGVEKLFF; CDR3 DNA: TGTGCCAGCAGCTTCCGGACAGGGGTCGAAAAACTGTTTTTT
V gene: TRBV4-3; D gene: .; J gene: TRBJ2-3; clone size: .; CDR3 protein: CASSQDRGPDTQYF; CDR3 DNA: TGCGCCAGCAGCCAAGACAGGGGCCCAGATACGCAGTATTTT
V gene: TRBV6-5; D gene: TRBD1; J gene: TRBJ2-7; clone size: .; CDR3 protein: CASRYRDRGPYEQYF; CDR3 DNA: TGTGCCAGCAGGTACCGGGACAGGGGGCCCTACGAGCAGTACTTC
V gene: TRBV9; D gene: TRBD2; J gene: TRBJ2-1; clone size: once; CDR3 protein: CASCVSAGEPEQFF; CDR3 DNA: TGTGCCAGCTGCGTGTCAGCGGGAGAACCTGAGCAGTTCTTC
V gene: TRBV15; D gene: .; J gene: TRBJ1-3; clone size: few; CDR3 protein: CATSRERGGGNTIYF; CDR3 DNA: TGTGCCACCAGCAGAGAGAGGGGAGGTGGAAACACCATATATTTT
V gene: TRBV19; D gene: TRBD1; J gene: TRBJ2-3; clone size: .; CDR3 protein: CASSTGTGSQYF; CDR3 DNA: TGTGCCAGTAGTACGGGGACAGGGTCGCAGTATTTT
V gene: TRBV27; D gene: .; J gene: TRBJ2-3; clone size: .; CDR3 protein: CASSFYSGTDTQYF; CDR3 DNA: TGTGCCAGCAGTTTTTATAGCGGCACAGATACGCAGTATTTT
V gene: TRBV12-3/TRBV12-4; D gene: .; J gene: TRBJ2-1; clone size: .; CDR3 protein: CASSPGPGQFF; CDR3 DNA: TGTGCCAGCAGTCCCGGCCCCGGGCAGTTCTTC
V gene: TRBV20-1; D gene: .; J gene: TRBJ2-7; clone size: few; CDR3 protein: CSARDSHTYEQYF; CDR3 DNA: TGCAGTGCTAGAGATAGCCATACCTACGAGCAGTACTTC
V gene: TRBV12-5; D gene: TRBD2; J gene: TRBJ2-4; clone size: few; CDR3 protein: CASGPQGRGVKNIQYF; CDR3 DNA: TGTGCTAGTGGACCCCAAGGACGGGGGGTCAAAAACATTCAGTACTTC
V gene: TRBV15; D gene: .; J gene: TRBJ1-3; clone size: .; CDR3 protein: CATSPGHLSGNTIYF; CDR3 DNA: TGTGCCACCAGCCCCGGACATCTCTCTGGAAACACCATATATTTT
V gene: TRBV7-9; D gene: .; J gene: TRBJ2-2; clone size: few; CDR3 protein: CASSPPATSYGGELFF; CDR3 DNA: TGTGCCAGCAGCCCTCCAGCTACTAGCTACGGCGGGGAGCTGTTTTTT
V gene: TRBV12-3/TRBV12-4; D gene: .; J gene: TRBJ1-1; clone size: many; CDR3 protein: CASSTLTFEAFF; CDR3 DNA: TGTGCCAGCAGTACTTTAACCTTTGAAGCTTTCTTT
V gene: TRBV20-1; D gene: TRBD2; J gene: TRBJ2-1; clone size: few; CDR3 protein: CSARHPLAGGGNEQFF; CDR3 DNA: TGCAGTGCTAGACACCCTCTAGCGGGGGGAGGGAATGAGCAGTTCTTC
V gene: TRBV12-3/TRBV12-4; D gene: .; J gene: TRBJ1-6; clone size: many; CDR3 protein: CASSPGGPLHF; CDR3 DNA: TGTGCCAGCAGCCCCGGGGGACCCCTCCACTTT
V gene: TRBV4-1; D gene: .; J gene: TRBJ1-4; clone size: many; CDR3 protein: CASMEADGEKLFF; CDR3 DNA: TGCGCCAGCATGGAGGCCGATGGGGAAAAACTGTTTTTT
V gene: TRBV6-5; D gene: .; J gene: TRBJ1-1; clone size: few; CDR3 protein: CASSYSARRTEAFF; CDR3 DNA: TGTGCCAGCAGTTACTCGGCCCGGCGCACTGAAGCTTTCTTT